Below, 20 T cell receptor beta chains from the same sample are listed, as sequenced in a study of monozygotic twins with inflammatory bowel disease. TCRdb reprocessed the 5' RACE reads, with one entry per CDR3 protein and no DNA. The sample shows 200,000 to 250,000 distinct CDR3 sequences, and around 1.5% sits with its ten largest clones. Input material: blood. The receptors were gathered from a human donor with ulcerative colitis or Crohn's disease, or a healthy co-twin of an affected twin (not recorded which).

The chain uses TRBV5-1 and TRBJ2-1; TCRdb's D call of TRBD2 is untestable without DNA. This CDR3 contains 11 residues. In germline, CDR1 is SGHRS, CDR2 YFSETQ. The CDR3 here is CASSLGLAEFF.

This chain joins TRBV3-1 and TRBJ2-5; the D call of TRBD1 rests on TCRdb alone, since no DNA is present to check it. The CDR3 runs to 16 residues. Germline CDR1 LGHDT, CDR2 YNNKEL (reference sequence). Here the CDR3 reads CASRPAPLGGKETQYF.

CDR3: CASSARTSGFYEQYF. This sequence joins TRBV6-1 and TRBJ2-7; the TCRdb D gene call, TRBD2, has no DNA to confirm it. Germline-derived CDR1 and CDR2 are MNHNS and SASEGT. CDR3 size: 15 residues.

The chain combines TRBV5-1 with TRBJ1-1; the TCRdb call, TRBD1, lacks DNA for checking. The CDR3 has 14 amino acids. The germline gives CDR1 SGHRS, CDR2 YFSETQ. CDR3: CASSLGTLGTEAFF.

The chain recombines TRBV16 with TRBJ2-5; TCRdb's D gene call, TRBD1, goes unchecked for lack of DNA. The CDR3 length is 13 residues. Germline loops: CDR1 KGHSY, CDR2 FQNENV. The CDR3 loop is CASQGTPQETQYF.

This chain joins TRBV7-3 and TRBJ2-3. Germline assignment: CDR1 SGHTA and CDR2 FQGTGA. This CDR3 region has 13 residues. CDR3 in amino acids: CASSLDYTDTQYF.

V is TRBV4-2 and J is TRBJ2-3; without DNA, the TCRdb call of TRBD1 cannot be checked. The germline V gene encodes CDR1 LGHNA and CDR2 YNFKEQ. CDR3 size: 16 residues. The chain's CDR3 is CASSRLGHQGTDTQYF.

The rearrangement joins TRBV7-2 to TRBJ2-2; TCRdb returns TRBD1, unconfirmable since there is no DNA. The germline gives CDR1 SGHTA, CDR2 FQGNSA. The CDR3 is 16 residues long. CDR3 residues: CASSLRGQLMAGELFF.

This chain joins TRBV3-1 and TRBJ1-5; the D call from TCRdb, TRBD1, cannot be confirmed without DNA. This CDR3 contains 16 residues. Per germline, CDR1 LGHDT and CDR2 YNNKEL (reference sequence). The CDR3 spells CASSQDGAMSNQPQHF.

V usage is TRBV5-1 and J usage is TRBJ1-4; TCRdb outputs TRBD1, but without DNA this stays unchecked. CDR1 SGHRS and CDR2 YFSETQ come from the germline V gene. CDR3 length equals 18 residues. CDR3 region: CASSLNIRDSTSNEKLFF. Filled out from reference TRBV5-1 and TRBJ1-4, the complete variable domain reads KAGVTQTPRYLIKTRGQQVTLSCSPISGHRSVSWYQQTPGQGLQFLFEYFSETQRNKGNFPGRFSGRQFSNSRSEMNVSTLELGDSALYLCASSLNIRDSTSNEKLFFGSGTQLSVL.

The chain uses TRBV7-9 and TRBJ1-5; TCRdb names TRBD1, which stays unverified in the absence of DNA. In germline, CDR1 is SEHNR, CDR2 FQNEAQ (reference sequence). The CDR3 runs to 16 residues. The CDR3 spells CASSSLTGGINQPQHF.

The V gene is TRBV3-1, the J gene TRBJ2-3. CDR3 length equals 14 residues. Germline lookup yields CDR1 LGHDT and CDR2 YNNKEL (reference sequence). CDR3 loop: CASSPGSETDTQYF.

The J gene is TRBJ2-2, the V gene TRBV4-1; without DNA, the TCRdb call of TRBD1 cannot be checked. Looked up from germline, CDR1 is MGHRA and CDR2 is YSYEKL. CDR3 length equals 16 residues. The CDR3 here is CASSRTPLDRAGELFF.

The chain carries TRBV5-1 and TRBJ2-1. This CDR3 has 14 amino acids. CDR1 and CDR2 from the germline V gene are SGHRS and YFSETQ. This CDR3 is CASSSLPPYNEQFF.

The chain couples TRBV18 to TRBJ2-7; the D gene TCRdb calls, TRBD2, cannot be checked with no DNA. The CDR3 is 15 amino acids. CDR1 is KGHSH and CDR2 is LQKENI in the germline V gene. The CDR3 loop reads CASSPRSGGSYEQYF.

This chain uses TRBV27 with TRBJ1-2. The germline gives CDR1 MNHEY, CDR2 SMNVEV (reference sequence). The CDR3 runs to 14 residues. CDR3 loop: CASTRAGTYNGYTF.

The genes are TRBV5-1 and TRBJ1-6. The CDR3 covers 13 residues. The germline V gene encodes CDR1 SGHRS and CDR2 YFSETQ. The CDR3: CASGAEGNSPLHF.

V usage is TRBV12-3 or TRBV12-4 and J usage is TRBJ2-1. The length of the CDR3 is 15 residues. CDR3 sequence reads: CASSLRGNSYNEQFF.

This chain connects TRBV29-1 to TRBJ1-1; TCRdb gives TRBD1 as the D gene, but with no DNA this cannot be confirmed. From germline, CDR1 is SQVTM and CDR2 ANQGSEA. CDR3 length equals 12 residues. The CDR3 here is CSVERGRTEAFF.

This rearrangement joins TRBV5-1 to TRBJ1-1; TCRdb's assignment of TRBD1 cannot be checked, as there is no DNA. In germline, CDR1 is SGHRS, CDR2 YFSETQ. The CDR3 is made up of 15 amino acids. The CDR3 spells CASSLTPGQNTEAFF.